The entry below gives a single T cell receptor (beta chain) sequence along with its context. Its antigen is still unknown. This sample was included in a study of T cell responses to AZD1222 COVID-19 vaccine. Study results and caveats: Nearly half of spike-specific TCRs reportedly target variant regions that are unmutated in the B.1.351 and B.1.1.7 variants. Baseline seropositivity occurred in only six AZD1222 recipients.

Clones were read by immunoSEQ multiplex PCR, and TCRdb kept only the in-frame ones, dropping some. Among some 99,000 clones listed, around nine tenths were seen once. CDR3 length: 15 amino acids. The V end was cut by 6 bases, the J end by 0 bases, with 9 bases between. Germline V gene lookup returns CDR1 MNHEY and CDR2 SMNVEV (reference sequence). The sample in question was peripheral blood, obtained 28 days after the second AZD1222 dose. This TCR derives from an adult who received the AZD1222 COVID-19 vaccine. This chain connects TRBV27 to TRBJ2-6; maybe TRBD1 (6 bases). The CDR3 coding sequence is TGTGCCAGCAGCATACAGGGCTCTGGGGCCAACGTCCTGACTTTC. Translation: CASSIQGSGANVLTF.